Presented here are 11 T cell receptor beta chains from one specimen sequenced in a study of blood T cells in healthy people across ages. Primers used in a second PCR of about 7 to 12 cycles were a sample-barcoded 5' primer and a J-beta primer mix. TCRdb fed the 5' RACE reads into MiXCR, producing one record per CDR3 protein. The sample comprises 1.2 million to 1.5 million distinct CDR3 sequences, around 59% of which are singletons, and 6.7% rests with the top ten. The specimen sequenced was blood. The receptors derive from a man between 18 and 29 years old in good health.

V is TRBV7-6 and J is TRBJ2-1, with 7 nucleotides matching TRBD2. The ends lost 1 base at V and 7 bases at J; junction bases unmatched: 7. The CDR3 is 15 amino acids. In germline, CDR1 is SGHVS, CDR2 FNYEAQ. As DNA, the CDR3 is TGTGCCAGCAGCTTAGTGGCTAGCGGCACGAATGAGCAGTTCTTC. Translated: CASSLVASGTNEQFF.

The chain recombines TRBV11-2 with TRBJ1-1; 8 positions agree with TRBD1. Germline assignment: CDR1 SGHAT and CDR2 FQNNGV. Trimming took 6 bases from V and 4 from J; bases not matched to a gene: 10. This CDR3 has 15 residues. This CDR3 reads CASRIDRGRGTEAFF. DNA of the CDR3: TGTGCCAGCAGGATAGACAGGGGCCGGGGCACTGAAGCTTTCTTT.

The rearrangement links TRBV20-1 to TRBJ1-5; 7 bases are a match to TRBD1. Germline trimming cut 3 bases from V and 1 base from J; bases unmatched to any gene: 6. The CDR3 consists of 15 residues. From germline, CDR1 is DFQATT and CDR2 SNEGSKA (reference sequence). CDR3 DNA: TGCAGTGCTAGGGCTCCGGGACAGAGCAATCAGCCCCAGCATTTT. Encoded protein: CSARAPGQSNQPQHF.

J is TRBJ1-1 and V is TRBV11-2; D not certain. The V end was cut by 1 base, the J end by 0 bases, with 12 bases between. The CDR3 covers 16 residues. Germline CDR1 and CDR2: SGHAT and FQNNGV. This chain's CDR3 is CASSLVLPGMNTEAFF. In DNA form, the CDR3 reads TGTGCCAGCAGCTTAGTCCTTCCAGGAATGAACACTGAAGCTTTCTTT.

The chain links TRBV7-9 to TRBJ2-7, with 9 nucleotides matching TRBD1. CDR3 length equals 15 residues. The J segment lost 6 bases and the V segment lost 0 bases, leaving 6 bases of the junction unmatched. Germline-derived CDR1 and CDR2 are SEHNR and FQNEAQ (reference sequence). CDR3 sequence: CASSLAGQGHAEQYF. The CDR3, as DNA: TGTGCCAGCAGCTTAGCGGGACAGGGCCACGCCGAGCAGTACTTC.

The chain has TRBV3-1 and TRBJ2-6, with D perhaps TRBD2 (5 bases). The ends were cut back, 1 base at V and 2 bases at J, with 18 bases in the middle. The germline V gene encodes CDR1 LGHDT and CDR2 YNNKEL (reference sequence). The CDR3 loop spans 19 amino acids. The CDR3 is CASSQVGGFTVTGANVLTF. In DNA, the CDR3 is TGTGCCAGCAGCCAAGTCGGCGGGTTCACTGTAACTGGGGCCAACGTCCTGACTTTC.

J is TRBJ1-5 and V is TRBV20-1; D uncertain. CDR3 length: 13 residues. Germline-derived CDR1 and CDR2 are DFQATT and SNEGSKA (reference sequence). The germline V and J ends were trimmed by 1 base and 4 bases, with 8 bases remaining between them. CDR3 bases: TGCAGTGCTAGAGGAGGGAGAAATCAGCCCCAGCATTTT. As protein: CSARGGRNQPQHF.

This clonotype was seen more than once but under ten times. The CDR3 DNA is TGTGCCAGCAGAGGGTCGGGGGGTGATGGCTACACCTTC. Amino acid sequence: CASRGSGGDGYTF. V is TRBV6-5 and J is TRBJ1-2, with D maybe TRBD1 (5 bases). Deletions cut 6 bases from V and 6 bases from J, with 14 bases between. The CDR3 is made up of 13 amino acids. The germline gives CDR1 MNHEY, CDR2 SVGAGI.

The chain carries TRBV6-2 or TRBV6-3 and TRBJ2-3; 8 nucleotides align to TRBD2. This CDR3 is 16 amino acids long. CDR1 is MNHEY and CDR2 is SVGEGT in the germline V gene. Trimming cost V 6 bases and J 5 bases; bases outside gene matches: 13. CDR3 region: CASRSPGTRSKDTQYF. DNA for the CDR3: TGTGCCAGCAGGTCCCCCGGGACTAGGTCAAAAGATACGCAGTATTTT.

The chain carries TRBV4-1 and TRBJ1-2, with 10 bases lining up with TRBD1. The V gene end was trimmed by 5 bases and the J gene end by 3 bases; junction bases not matched to a gene: 3. CDR3 size: 14 residues. CDR1 is MGHRA and CDR2 is YSYEKL in the germline V gene. CDR3 coding DNA: TGCGCCAGCAGCTACGGACAGGGGGACTATGGCTACACCTTC. The encoded protein is CASSYGQGDYGYTF.

The CDR3 DNA reads as TGTGCCAGCAGAGAGGGACAGGGCTCCTACAATGAGCAGTATTTT. It translates to CASREGQGSYNEQYF. The V gene is TRBV12-3 or TRBV12-4, the J gene TRBJ2-1; the match to TRBD1 covers 9 bases. The J call may be faulty, since TRBJ2-3 better matches the DNA end. The CDR3 length is 15 residues.